This T cell receptor beta chain was identified in a study of spatial heterogeneity in lung cancer. Study at large: The study consistently detected more beta-chain than alpha-chain sequences. Each distinct TCR and UMI combination averaged more than ten appearances in raw reads. Study results and caveats: Ubiquitous expanded tumor TCRs surfaced in blood more at resection than they did at follow-up.

This clonotype was counted between two and nine times. Its matching antigen is unknown. Trimming removed 6 bases from V and 0 bases from J; junction bases left unmatched: 8. Germline assignment: CDR1 DFQATT and CDR2 SNEGSKA (reference sequence). The CDR3 covers 14 residues. Documented time point: blood at routine non-recurrence follow-up after resection. Whole RNA was taken from tumor, nontumor lung or frozen PBMC; it was then sequenced unsorted. All TCR cDNA molecules were individually tagged with a unique molecular identifier. TCRdb processed the 5' RACE reads anew with MiXCR; each CDR3 protein has one entry. Seen here are about 120,000 distinct CDR3 sequences, 9% to 15% observed once, and the top ten hold approximately 17%.

The receptor was isolated from a male donor with early-stage non-small cell lung cancer. This chain links TRBV20-1 with TRBJ2-7; the match to TRBD1 covers 7 bases. The material was PBMCs, obtained at follow-up. In DNA form, the CDR3 reads TGCAGTGCGAAAGACAGGGAATTCTCCTACGAGCAGTACTTC. It translates to CSAKDREFSYEQYF.